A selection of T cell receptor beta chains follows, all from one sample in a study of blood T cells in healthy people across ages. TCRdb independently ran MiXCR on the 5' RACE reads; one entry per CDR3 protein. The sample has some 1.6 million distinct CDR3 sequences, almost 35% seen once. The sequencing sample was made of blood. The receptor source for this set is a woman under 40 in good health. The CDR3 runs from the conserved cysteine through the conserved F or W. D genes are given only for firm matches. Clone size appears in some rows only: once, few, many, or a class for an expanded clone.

CSVQTDYEQYF,TGCAGCGTTCAGACCGATTACGAGCAGTACTTC,many,.,TRBJ2-7,TRBV29-1
CASGRGQPQHF,TGTGCCAGCGGCCGAGGACAGCCCCAGCATTTT,few,.,TRBJ1-5,TRBV6-1
CASSPIGLAGVQGIPYNEQFF,TGTGCCAGCTCACCAATCGGACTAGCGGGAGTTCAAGGGATTCCCTACAATGAGCAGTTCTTC,.,TRBD2,TRBJ2-1,TRBV18
CASTPFKDTNTEAFF,TGTGCCAGCACCCCTTTTAAGGACACGAACACTGAAGCTTTCTTT,few,.,TRBJ1-1,TRBV27
CASSRATGGGETQYF,TGTGCCAGCAGCAGGGCCACAGGGGGCGGAGAGACCCAGTACTTC,few,TRBD1,TRBJ2-5,TRBV7-2
CASSVEGQGAHNEQFF,TGTGCCAGCAGCGTCGAGGGACAGGGGGCTCACAATGAGCAGTTCTTC,few,TRBD1,TRBJ2-1,TRBV11-3
CSVKNRGEFQAAFF,TGCAGCGTTAAAAACAGGGGTGAATTTCAGGCGGCTTTCTTT,.,TRBD1,TRBJ1-1,TRBV29-1
CASSDPDSGANVLTF,TGTGCCAGCAGCGACCCAGACTCTGGGGCCAACGTCCTGACTTTC,.,.,TRBJ2-6,TRBV9
CASSTVDRTYTEAFF,TGTGCCAGCAGTACCGTAGACAGGACCTACACTGAAGCTTTCTTT,once,.,TRBJ1-1,TRBV6-2/TRBV6-3
CASSLNVASDTQYF,TGCGCCAGCAGCTTGAATGTAGCTTCAGATACGCAGTATTTT,.,.,TRBJ2-3,TRBV5-1
CASSDPGQGRYNSPLHF,TGTGCCAGCAGTGACCCGGGACAGGGGCGCTATAATTCACCCCTCCACTTT,few,TRBD1,TRBJ1-6,TRBV6-4
CSAEDRGNGNYGYTF,TGCAGCGCTGAAGATCGGGGAAACGGTAACTATGGCTACACCTTC,.,.,TRBJ1-2,TRBV29-1
CASSRPGGEDTQYF,TGTGCCAGCAGTCGCCCCGGTGGGGAAGATACGCAGTATTTT,.,.,TRBJ2-3,TRBV6-5
CASSLYRDRGYYEQYF,TGTGCCAGCAGCTTATACCGGGACAGGGGATACTACGAGCAGTACTTC,.,TRBD1,TRBJ2-7,TRBV5-6
CSAWVVGLGSGEQCF,.,.,.,TRBJ2-1,TRBV20-1
CASSNSGIYNEQFF,TGTGCCAGCAGTAATAGCGGGATCTACAATGAGCAGTTCTTC,few,TRBD2,TRBJ2-1,TRBV6-1
CASSQDGMVEHHTQYF,TGTGCCAGCAGCCAAGATGGGATGGTCGAACACCATACGCAGTATTTT,few,.,TRBJ2-3,TRBV3-1
CASSEGGGQRTEAFF,TGCGCCAGCAGTGAGGGGGGTGGACAGCGGACTGAAGCTTTCTTT,few,.,TRBJ1-1,TRBV10-1
CSADPGPDQPQHF,TGCAGTGCTGATCCGGGACCCGATCAGCCCCAGCATTTT,.,.,TRBJ1-5,TRBV20-1
CASSPPALAGSEQYF,TGTGCCAGCTCACCACCGGCTCTAGCGGGAAGCGAGCAGTACTTC,.,TRBD2,TRBJ2-7,TRBV18
CASSSTQAATNEKLFF,TGTGCCAGCAGTTCCACACAGGCAGCAACTAATGAAAAACTGTTTTTT,.,.,TRBJ1-4,TRBV6-5
CATQSYEQYF,TGTGCCACCCAGAGCTACGAGCAGTACTTC,.,.,TRBJ2-7,TRBV2
CASSLQMSSYEQYF,TGTGCCAGCAGCCTACAGATGAGCTCCTACGAGCAGTACTTC,few,.,TRBJ2-7,TRBV9
CASSYGIRSSYEQYF,TGTGCCAGCAGTTACGGGATTAGGAGCTCCTACGAGCAGTACTTC,once,.,TRBJ2-7,TRBV6-6
CASSVDGTGYEQYF,TGTGCCAGCAGCGTAGACGGGACAGGATACGAGCAGTACTTC,.,TRBD1,TRBJ2-7,TRBV9
CASSLVIAGNLEQYF,TGTGCCAGCAGCTTAGTGATAGCGGGGAATCTCGAGCAGTACTTC,few,TRBD2,TRBJ2-7,TRBV7-8
CSASPGTSGPQEQFF,TGCAGTGCTAGCCCCGGGACTAGCGGGCCTCAAGAGCAGTTCTTC,.,TRBD2,TRBJ2-1,TRBV20-1
CASSRDGQGGRPQHF,TGTGCCAGCAGCCGGGACGGACAGGGAGGTCGGCCCCAGCATTTT,.,TRBD1,TRBJ1-5,TRBV4-2
CASSLEEGDIQYF,TGCGCCAGCAGCTTGGAAGAGGGTGACATTCAGTACTTC,few,.,TRBJ2-4,TRBV5-1
CSARFGKATYEQYF,TGCAGTGCTAGATTTGGGAAGGCCACGTACGAGCAGTACTTC,few,.,TRBJ2-7,TRBV20-1
CASRLGRSYEQYF,TGTGCCAGCCGCCTTGGGAGGAGCTACGAGCAGTACTTC,few,.,TRBJ2-7,TRBV5-6
CASSPGRGQFEQYF,TGCGCCAGCAGCCCCGGAAGGGGGCAGTTCGAGCAGTACTTC,.,TRBD1,TRBJ2-7,TRBV5-1
CASSQTVDRPEAFF,TGCGCCAGCAGCCAAACGGTTGACAGGCCTGAAGCTTTCTTT,.,.,TRBJ1-1,TRBV4-1
CATRFAGGGYGYTF,TGTGCCACCAGGTTTGCAGGGGGAGGCTATGGCTACACCTTC,.,TRBD1,TRBJ1-2,TRBV24-1
CAWSWDASFGTRGFTSSYNEQFF,TGTGCCTGGAGTTGGGACGCCTCTTTTGGGACTAGAGGCTTCACCAGCTCCTACAATGAGCAGTTCTTC,few,TRBD2,TRBJ2-1,TRBV30
CASSHGRDSLYNEQFF,TGCGCCAGCAGCCACGGGCGGGATTCGTTATACAATGAGCAGTTCTTC,few,.,TRBJ2-1,TRBV4-1
CASSLDGTGSYEQYF,TGTGCCAGCAGTCTAGATGGGACAGGGAGCTACGAGCAGTACTTC,many,TRBD1,TRBJ2-7,TRBV12-3/TRBV12-4
CASSLGLNEQYF,TGTGCCAGCAGCTTAGGCCTAAACGAGCAGTACTTC,many,.,TRBJ2-7,TRBV13
CASSRRTSGNNEQFF,TGTGCCAGCAGCCGTAGGACTAGCGGGAATAATGAGCAGTTCTTC,few,TRBD2,TRBJ2-1,TRBV6-5
CASSYSTGSDTQYF,TGTGCCAGCAGTTACTCGACAGGATCAGATACGCAGTATTTT,.,.,TRBJ2-3,TRBV6-6
CASGQASGNTIYF,TGTGCCAGCGGCCAGGCCTCTGGAAACACCATATATTTT,few,.,TRBJ1-3,TRBV2
CAISEDNRRTDTQYF,TGTGCCATCAGTGAAGATAACAGGAGGACAGATACGCAGTATTTT,.,.,TRBJ2-3,TRBV10-3
CASSQDRIDPKAFF,TGCGCCAGCAGCCAAGATCGAATAGATCCAAAAGCTTTCTTT,few,.,TRBJ1-1,TRBV4-1
CASSFKGTGDTQYF,TGTGCCAGCAGTTTTAAAGGGACCGGGGATACGCAGTATTTT,.,.,TRBJ2-3,TRBV12-3/TRBV12-4
CASSSDPFVNEQYF,TGTGCCAGCAGCTCCGACCCCTTCGTGAACGAGCAGTACTTC,few,.,TRBJ2-7,TRBV11-2
CAWGTSGRYEQYF,TGTGCCTGGGGGACTAGCGGGAGGTACGAGCAGTACTTC,.,TRBD2,TRBJ2-7,TRBV30
CASSQKLAGVQETQYF,TGTGCCAGCAGCCAGAAACTAGCGGGAGTCCAAGAGACCCAGTACTTC,few,TRBD2,TRBJ2-5,TRBV3-1
CASTGLVEGEQYF,TGTGCCAGCACGGGGCTTGTAGAAGGCGAGCAGTACTTC,.,.,TRBJ2-7,TRBV11-2
CASSQDRGTGGLRLFF,TGCGCCAGCAGCCAAGATAGAGGGACAGGGGGCCTAAGGCTGTTTTTT,.,TRBD1,TRBJ1-4,TRBV4-1
CASSRTAGGTQYF,TGTGCCAGCAGCAGGACAGCGGGGGGAACGCAGTATTTT,.,TRBD2,TRBJ2-3,TRBV6-2/TRBV6-3